This is a list of T cell receptor beta chains from one sample in a study of shared clonotypes between healthy human individuals. The protocol was immunoSEQ multiplex PCR, while the TCRdb copy is restricted to in-frame clones and leaves out a portion. The sample shows millions of clones, approximately 90% of them seen only once. Specimen: naive CD4+ T cells sorted from blood. The source of these receptors is a man aged 18 to 30 in good health. The CDR3 runs from the conserved cysteine through the conserved F or W. Each record gives: clone size, V gene, D gene, J gene, CDR3 DNA, CDR3 protein. D genes are given only for firm matches. Clone size is shown for a subset of rows, as once, few, many or a class of expanded clone.

clone_size: NA; v_call: TRBV28; d_call: NA; j_call: TRBJ1-2; cdr3_nt: TGTGCCAGCAGGATGGGGGCCCGGAGCTACACCTTC; cdr3_aa: CASRMGARSYTF
clone_size: NA; v_call: TRBV10-3; d_call: TRBD1; j_call: TRBJ1-1; cdr3_nt: TGTGCCATCGACAGGGGGCTAAACACTGAAGCTTTCTTT; cdr3_aa: CAIDRGLNTEAFF
clone_size: NA; v_call: TRBV5-1; d_call: NA; j_call: TRBJ2-4; cdr3_nt: TGCGCCAGCAGCTTGGCCTCGAGTAGTGAGAACATTCAGTACTTC; cdr3_aa: CASSLASSSENIQYF
clone_size: NA; v_call: TRBV5-1; d_call: TRBD1; j_call: TRBJ1-2; cdr3_nt: TGCGCCAGCAGCTCCCGACAGGGCCAACACGCCTTC; cdr3_aa: CASSSRQGQHAF
clone_size: NA; v_call: TRBV7-6; d_call: NA; j_call: TRBJ1-2; cdr3_nt: TGTGCCAGCAGCTTAGTGGGCGATGGCTACACCTTC; cdr3_aa: CASSLVGDGYTF
clone_size: NA; v_call: TRBV30; d_call: NA; j_call: TRBJ2-1; cdr3_nt: TGTGCCTGGAGTGTACAAACATTAGAGCAGTTCTTC; cdr3_aa: CAWSVQTLEQFF
clone_size: once; v_call: TRBV6-5; d_call: TRBD1; j_call: TRBJ2-7; cdr3_nt: TGTGCCAGCAGTTACTCAGGGACAGGGAGCTCCTACGAGCAGTACTTC; cdr3_aa: CASSYSGTGSSYEQYF
clone_size: NA; v_call: TRBV5-1; d_call: TRBD1; j_call: TRBJ1-4; cdr3_nt: TGCGCCAGCAGCTTGGACAGGGGGAATGAAAAACTGTTTTTT; cdr3_aa: CASSLDRGNEKLFF
clone_size: once; v_call: TRBV7-2; d_call: NA; j_call: TRBJ1-4; cdr3_nt: TGTGCCAGCAGCTTAGTGAGAGGCGAAAAACTGTTTTTT; cdr3_aa: CASSLVRGEKLFF
clone_size: NA; v_call: TRBV18; d_call: NA; j_call: TRBJ2-2; cdr3_nt: TGTGCCAGCTCACCGCCCGCAACAGGGATGAACACCGGGGAGCTGTTTTTT; cdr3_aa: CASSPPATGMNTGELFF
clone_size: NA; v_call: TRBV11-2; d_call: NA; j_call: TRBJ2-1; cdr3_nt: TGTGCCAGCAGCTTATCGGACAGCCTTATCTACAATGAGCAGTTCTTC; cdr3_aa: CASSLSDSLIYNEQFF
clone_size: NA; v_call: TRBV7-2; d_call: TRBD1; j_call: TRBJ1-2; cdr3_nt: TGTGCCAGCAGCCCTGACAGGGTCTATGGCTACACCTTC; cdr3_aa: CASSPDRVYGYTF
clone_size: NA; v_call: TRBV10-3; d_call: TRBD1; j_call: TRBJ1-1; cdr3_nt: TGTGCCAGCAGTTACACACGACAGGGGTTGAACACTGAAGCTTTCTTT; cdr3_aa: CASSYTRQGLNTEAFF
clone_size: NA; v_call: TRBV15; d_call: NA; j_call: TRBJ1-2; cdr3_nt: TGTGCCACCAGCAGAGATCGACGAATAGCTAACTATGGCTACACCTTC; cdr3_aa: CATSRDRRIANYGYTF
clone_size: NA; v_call: TRBV2; d_call: TRBD2; j_call: TRBJ2-1; cdr3_nt: TGTGCCAGCAGGAATCTAGCGGGAGGGCCGAATGAGCAGTTCTTC; cdr3_aa: CASRNLAGGPNEQFF
clone_size: few; v_call: TRBV7-9; d_call: NA; j_call: TRBJ1-2; cdr3_nt: TGTGCCAGCAGCTTGCTGGTTGGGCAGGGGAAGGATGGCTACACCTTC; cdr3_aa: CASSLLVGQGKDGYTF
clone_size: few; v_call: TRBV30; d_call: NA; j_call: TRBJ1-6; cdr3_nt: TGTGCCTGGAGTGCGGGAGGTCGAAATTCACCCCTCCACTTT; cdr3_aa: CAWSAGGRNSPLHF
clone_size: NA; v_call: TRBV25-1; d_call: TRBD2; j_call: TRBJ2-3; cdr3_nt: TGTGCCAGCAGCAGAGATAGCGGGGGGGCAGATACGCAGTATTTT; cdr3_aa: CASSRDSGGADTQYF
clone_size: NA; v_call: TRBV6-5; d_call: NA; j_call: TRBJ1-1; cdr3_nt: TGTGCCAGCATTGAGAACACTGAAGCTTTCTTT; cdr3_aa: CASIENTEAFF
clone_size: once; v_call: TRBV2; d_call: NA; j_call: TRBJ2-6; cdr3_nt: TGTGCCAGCAGTGAAGGGGGGTACCGCTCTGGGGCCAACGTCCTGACTTTC; cdr3_aa: CASSEGGYRSGANVLTF
clone_size: NA; v_call: TRBV11-2; d_call: NA; j_call: TRBJ1-4; cdr3_nt: TGTGCCAGCAGCTTTGACACAACTAATGAAAAACTGTTTTTT; cdr3_aa: CASSFDTTNEKLFF
clone_size: NA; v_call: TRBV20-1; d_call: NA; j_call: TRBJ2-5; cdr3_nt: TGCAGTGCTTCATTCAGGGAGACCCAGTACTTC; cdr3_aa: CSASFRETQYF
clone_size: NA; v_call: TRBV18; d_call: NA; j_call: TRBJ2-5; cdr3_nt: TGTGCCAGCTCACCACTCTGGCCGCAAGAGACCCAGTACTTC; cdr3_aa: CASSPLWPQETQYF
clone_size: NA; v_call: TRBV14; d_call: NA; j_call: TRBJ2-3; cdr3_nt: TGTGCCAGCAGCCTTACAGATACGCAGTATTTT; cdr3_aa: CASSLTDTQYF
clone_size: once; v_call: TRBV18; d_call: TRBD2; j_call: TRBJ2-7; cdr3_nt: TGTGCCAGCTCGCTAGCGGGAGGATCCTACGAGCAGTACTTC; cdr3_aa: CASSLAGGSYEQYF
clone_size: NA; v_call: TRBV6-1; d_call: NA; j_call: TRBJ2-2; cdr3_nt: TGTGCCAGCACATGGGTCACCGGGGAGCTGTTTTTT; cdr3_aa: CASTWVTGELFF
clone_size: NA; v_call: TRBV6-4; d_call: NA; j_call: TRBJ1-2; cdr3_nt: TGTGCCAGCAGTCAGACCCCCTGGCATGGCTACACCTTC; cdr3_aa: CASSQTPWHGYTF
clone_size: NA; v_call: TRBV20-1; d_call: NA; j_call: TRBJ2-5; cdr3_nt: TGCAGTGCTCTACAAGGGGGGACCCAGTACTTC; cdr3_aa: CSALQGGTQYF
clone_size: NA; v_call: TRBV19; d_call: TRBD1; j_call: TRBJ1-2; cdr3_nt: TGTGCCAGTAGTTACCAGGGGGCTGGTGGCTACACCTTC; cdr3_aa: CASSYQGAGGYTF
clone_size: NA; v_call: TRBV25-1; d_call: NA; j_call: TRBJ2-5; cdr3_nt: TGTGCCAGCAGTGAAGGGAGAAAGAACCAAGAGACCCAGTACTTC; cdr3_aa: CASSEGRKNQETQYF
clone_size: once; v_call: TRBV7-9; d_call: NA; j_call: TRBJ1-6; cdr3_nt: TGTGCCAGCAAGCCGGGGTGGGGCTATAATTCACCCCTCCACTTT; cdr3_aa: CASKPGWGYNSPLHF
clone_size: NA; v_call: TRBV2; d_call: TRBD1; j_call: TRBJ2-7; cdr3_nt: TGTGCCAGCAGTGGTCCCGGGACAGCCTACGAGCAGTACTTC; cdr3_aa: CASSGPGTAYEQYF
clone_size: NA; v_call: TRBV28; d_call: TRBD1; j_call: TRBJ1-6; cdr3_nt: TGTGCCAGCAGCCAGGGGGTCTCTGAACCTTCACCCCTCCACTTT; cdr3_aa: CASSQGVSEPSPLHF
clone_size: NA; v_call: TRBV7-9; d_call: NA; j_call: TRBJ2-7; cdr3_nt: TGTGCCAGCAGCAGGGGGACTACCTACGAGCAGTACTTC; cdr3_aa: CASSRGTTYEQYF
clone_size: NA; v_call: TRBV7-2; d_call: NA; j_call: TRBJ1-2; cdr3_nt: TGTGCCAGCAGCCCCTACAGGGATTATGGCTACACCTTC; cdr3_aa: CASSPYRDYGYTF
clone_size: NA; v_call: TRBV5-1; d_call: TRBD1; j_call: TRBJ1-5; cdr3_nt: TGCGCCAGCAGCTTGAGCGGACAGGGGAATCAGCCCCAGCATTTT; cdr3_aa: CASSLSGQGNQPQHF
clone_size: NA; v_call: TRBV6-1; d_call: TRBD1; j_call: TRBJ2-1; cdr3_nt: TGTGCCAGCAGTGTCAACAGGGGATACAATGAGCAGTTCTTC; cdr3_aa: CASSVNRGYNEQFF
clone_size: NA; v_call: TRBV4-3; d_call: NA; j_call: TRBJ2-3; cdr3_nt: TGCGCCAGCAGCCAAGACCGGGTCGTCCTGACCACAGATACGCAGTATTTT; cdr3_aa: CASSQDRVVLTTDTQYF
clone_size: NA; v_call: TRBV5-4; d_call: TRBD1; j_call: TRBJ2-5; cdr3_nt: TGTGCCAGCAGCTCCGGGACAGTAGTACAAGAGACCCAGTACTTC; cdr3_aa: CASSSGTVVQETQYF
clone_size: NA; v_call: TRBV29-1; d_call: TRBD1; j_call: TRBJ2-6; cdr3_nt: TGCAGCGTTTATTGGGGGACAGGGGGATTACGGGCCAACGTCCTGACTTTC; cdr3_aa: CSVYWGTGGLRANVLTF
clone_size: NA; v_call: TRBV6-5; d_call: TRBD1; j_call: TRBJ2-2; cdr3_nt: TGTGCCAGCCACAGGGGGAAAACCGGGGAGCTGTTTTTT; cdr3_aa: CASHRGKTGELFF
clone_size: NA; v_call: TRBV4-3; d_call: TRBD1; j_call: TRBJ1-6; cdr3_nt: TGCGCCAGCAGCCCTACCTGGCCGGGACAGGGGCTTCCCCTCCACTTT; cdr3_aa: CASSPTWPGQGLPLHF
clone_size: NA; v_call: TRBV10-1; d_call: TRBD1; j_call: TRBJ1-2; cdr3_nt: TGCGCCAGCAGTGGTGGACAGGGCCCTAACTATGGCTACACCTTC; cdr3_aa: CASSGGQGPNYGYTF
clone_size: NA; v_call: TRBV2; d_call: NA; j_call: TRBJ1-5; cdr3_nt: TGTGCCAGCAGTGACTCCGGTAAGCTTTCGACGGGAGATCAGCCCCAGCATTTT; cdr3_aa: CASSDSGKLSTGDQPQHF
clone_size: NA; v_call: TRBV7-6; d_call: TRBD2; j_call: TRBJ2-7; cdr3_nt: TGTGCCAGCAGCCGAAGTAGCGGGAGGCCCTACGAGCAGTACTTC; cdr3_aa: CASSRSSGRPYEQYF
clone_size: NA; v_call: TRBV5-1; d_call: NA; j_call: TRBJ2-3; cdr3_nt: TGCGCCAGCAGCTTGGGACTTGGCACAGATACGCAGTATTTT; cdr3_aa: CASSLGLGTDTQYF
clone_size: NA; v_call: TRBV19; d_call: NA; j_call: TRBJ2-1; cdr3_nt: TGTGCCAGTAGTACCGCCCGGACTTACAATGAGCAGTTCTTC; cdr3_aa: CASSTARTYNEQFF
clone_size: NA; v_call: TRBV29-1; d_call: NA; j_call: TRBJ2-4; cdr3_nt: TGCAGCGTCACCCGGTCTAGCGTCGAAAGCATTCAGTACTTC; cdr3_aa: CSVTRSSVESIQYF